This T cell receptor beta chain was found in a study of cytomegalovirus exposure and HLA in healthy donors. The overall study: From donors who were HLA-typed, an early data release held 65 million to 85 million unique TCRs.

PCR involved 60 Vbeta and 13 Jbeta primers. Assay: immunoSEQ multiplex PCR; the TCRdb copy retains only in-frame clones and omits some. The sample carries hundreds of thousands of clones, more than 85% recorded once. Overall study results and limits: Researchers reported that a few CMV-associated chains were confirmed in vitro as CMV antigen-specific.

Trimming cost V 1 base and J 4 bases, with 7 bases left between them. The V gene's germline CDR1 is SEHNR and CDR2 FQNEAQ (reference sequence). This CDR3 is 13 amino acids long. Comment on this clone: Its target is unknown.

The receptor was derived from a woman under 30 in good health and CMV-seronegative. The sample consisted of PBMCs. The chain carries TRBV7-9 and TRBJ2-5; the D is unclear. CDR3 amino acids: CASSLVFGETQYF. DNA of the CDR3: TGTGCCAGCAGCTTAGTATTCGGAGAGACCCAGTACTTC.